The entry below gives a single T cell receptor (beta chain) sequence along with its context. Its cognate antigen is unknown. In the PCR, 60 Vbeta and 13 Jbeta primers were used. Profiled with immunoSEQ multiplex PCR; TCRdb holds only in-frame clones, not every one. Altogether approximately 150,000 clones are present, roughly 82% being singletons, with the ten largest covering roughly a tenth. Germline CDR1 reads MNHEY; CDR2 reads SVGAGI. The CDR3 totals 13 residues. The V end lost 7 bases, the J end lost 13 bases, and 20 bases lay between the germline ends. This record comes from a study of cytomegalovirus exposure and HLA in healthy donors. Whole-study findings and limits: Later genetic work tied a missense DCLRE1C variant to beta-chain V and J trimming. Information on immune exposure was restricted to one variable (CMV serostatus). Most TCR beta V segments were productive about 90% or about 30% of the time in an earlier analysis.

The clonotype originates from a man in his forties or fifties in good health and CMV-seropositive. The sample taken for sequencing was PBMCs. The J gene is TRBJ2-1, the V gene TRBV6-5, with D possibly TRBD2 on 5 matching bases. CDR3 residues: CASTSTAGNRQFF. CDR3 coding DNA: TGTGCCAGCACCTCCACGGCCGGGAACCGACAGTTCTTC.